This T cell receptor (beta chain) came from a study of T-cell reconstitution after alpha-beta-depleted transplantation in children. Study-wide findings and caveats: It was newly produced T cells that mostly accounted for T-cell counts and diversity one year after transplant. Surviving recipient T cells and thymic progenitors accounted for the high day-60 TCRbeta diversity observed in some patients. The study reportedly traced alpha-beta T cells about two months after transplant to several hundred expanded graft clones.

Preparation of the TCRbeta library used unique molecular identifiers. Each CDR3 protein gets one entry after TCRdb re-called the PCR reads with MiXCR. In the table there are a few hundred thousand distinct CDR3 sequences, 20% to 30% of which are singletons. Trimming cost V 0 bases and J 7 bases, with 14 bases left between them. Germline-derived CDR1 and CDR2 are SGHRS and YFSETQ. The CDR3 is 15 residues long. Concerning this clonotype: The antigen remains undetermined.

This sequence joins TRBV5-1 and TRBJ2-1; D uncertain. The source material was PBMCs, sampled before TCRalphabeta/CD19-depleted stem cell transplant. The receptor comes from a boy under two years old with Wiskott-Aldrich syndrome, due to receive a stem cell transplant. DNA of the CDR3: TGCGCCAGCAGCTTGGTTTGGTACCCCTGGAATGAGCAGTTCTTC. It encodes CASSLVWYPWNEQFF.